This TCR beta chain came from a study of shared clonotypes between healthy human individuals (dated by TCRdb to the early 2020s). Notes on the research overall: A couple of women and three men aged 18 to 49 years were included in the cohort. To estimate repertoire size and how much clonotypes are shared between individuals, the study performed deep sequencing of blood TCR repertoires from a handful of healthy adults. To increase sequencing depth and limit assay-specific biases, different laboratories used diverse techniques to prepare libraries and sequence TCR repertoires. Per donor, three plates each were used for CD4 naive and CD4 memory, two for CD8 naive, and one for CD8 memory. Leukapheresis yielded between about 0.9 and 8.9 billion PBMCs per donor. What the authors observed across the whole study: Higher generation probabilities were observed for clonotypes shared by all four sorted-subset donors than for non-shared clonotypes. Across a handful of donors, about 4.5% of naive CD4, 3.5% of naive CD8, approximately 2.5% of memory CD4, and around 0.4% of memory CD8 clonotypes were shared. Because the study included only a small number of donors, the genetic and exposure-history diversity represented was limited. Only blood was sampled, and tissue TCR repertoires likely differ from those in blood. Based on pairwise subsampling, the degree of clonotype sharing among donors was expected to be affected by sequencing depth. Estimated clonotype richness was generally larger for naive than for memory subsets. Even with the large sequencing depth, rarefaction of the sorted-subset datasets indicated that sequencing was incomplete.

Reading from cysteine to phenylalanine, the CDR3 counts 16 amino acids. Only CDR3 DNA is held: 48 bases, read in frame from base 1. The germline V gene (reference sequence) gives CDR1 as SEHNR and CDR2 as FQNEAQ. At the junction V is shortened by 5 bases and J by 7 bases; bases outside the gene matches: 8. Using the deep immunoSEQ assay, TCR CDR3 regions were amplified from genomic DNA by multiplex PCR. Extracted genomic DNA from each cell subset was distributed evenly across all wells of several immunoSEQ 96-well plates, and each plate was treated as a replicate. For sorted subsets, roughly 190 ng of genomic DNA, equivalent to 30,000 or so T cell genomes, went into each replicate PCR. Purified libraries were quantified with a Qubit 3.0 fluorometer, sized on a Bioanalyzer 2100, and re-quantified with the KAPA Library Quantification kit. Each immunoSEQ 96-well plate was sequenced on its own single-read 150-cycle Illumina NextSeq 550 flow cell. The original methods were these. Because the immunoSEQ output included only junctional sequences and no quality scores, the filtering could not be the same as the filtering used for full-length reads. Sequences were annotated with PyIR, a Python wrapper for IgBLAST v1.9, using IMGT germline references to assign V/J genes and CDR3. Reads were removed for weak V/J assignments (E-value above 1e-6), missing CDR3, stop codons, out-of-frame junctions, or ambiguous translated residues. V3J clonotypes were defined by identical inferred V gene, J gene, and CDR3 amino acid sequence. To compute the percentage overlap between repertoires, the number of shared unique clonotypes was divided by the size of the smaller repertoire. Richness of each repertoire was evaluated using RTK rarefaction, the Chao1 estimator, and Recon v2.1 estimates of unobserved clonotypes. Generation probabilities were computed with OLGA for all TCRbeta clonotypes obtained by the gDNA method from several donors. In its TCRdb copy, this immuneACCESS table keeps in-frame sequences only and misses some clones. Where compared with another copy, unresolved V genes explain less than half of these, and the others have no known cause. The V and J calls and clone size are taken from that table; D and trimming were inferred from the DNA. The sample table lists 640,000 or so clones, roughly 70% of them with a count of one. 1.8% of the sample rests with the top ten.

The donors were healthy, HIV-negative adults who had no recently reported acute infections or vaccinations. Only Caucasian adults living in Nashville, Tennessee, USA were represented among the donors. CD4+ T cells were enriched by magnetic negative selection, after which naive cells were positively selected on CD45RA and the negative fraction was taken as the memory subset. After blood collection by leukapheresis, PBMCs were isolated using Ficoll-Histopaque density gradient centrifugation and then cryopreserved in the vapor phase of liquid nitrogen. Analytical flow cytometry was used to check the purity and quantity of every magnetically sorted T cell population. Genomic DNA was isolated from each sorted fraction and quantified by UV absorbance on a Nanodrop 2000c. Note on this clone: Its antigen remains undetermined. No base qualities exist here, and no much larger clone lies one base off it.

The chain uses TRBV7-9 and TRBJ1-4, with 12 bases aligning to TRBD1. The receptor was isolated from a woman aged 25 to 39 in good health. The source material was memory CD4+ T cells sorted from blood. The cell subset or site label, read with the paper, signifies: CD45RA-negative fraction. The bases read TGTGCCAGCAGCACCGGGACAGGGGGCTACAGTGAAAAACTGTTTTTT. This sequence encodes CASSTGTGGYSEKLFF.